This TCR beta chain was recorded in a study of T-cell reconstitution after alpha-beta-depleted transplantation in children. Unique molecular identifiers tagged the TCRbeta library. TCRdb passed the PCR reads through MiXCR, listing each CDR3 protein once. The sample has some 490,000 distinct CDR3 sequences, approximately 13% seen once; the top ten hold more than 5.5%. The sequence was collected from a human donor who donated a stem cell graft to a child with combined immunodeficiency. The sequenced sample was PBMCs from the stem cell graft donor, obtained from the stem cell graft.

The CDR3 is CASSFGGAMRDTGELFF. Written as DNA, the CDR3 is TGTGCCAGCAGTTTCGGAGGGGCGATGCGGGACACCGGGGAGCTGTTTTTT. The chain is built from TRBV12-3 or TRBV12-4 and TRBJ2-2, with D possibly matching TRBD2 (6 bases). The CDR3 has 17 residues. V gave up 3 bases and J gave up 3 bases, with 17 bases separating them.